This record concerns one TCR beta chain sequence. All donors were healthy HIV-negative adults lacking recent acute infections or vaccinations. Sequencing was performed with immunoSEQ multiplex PCR; in TCRdb, only in-frame clones are kept and a portion is missing. The repertoire holds 2 million to 2.5 million clones, with around 92% as singletons. V lost 2 bases to trimming and J lost 8 bases, with 30 bases between them. The CDR3 has 20 residues. The germline gives CDR1 SGHTA, CDR2 FQGTGA. The record originates from a study of shared clonotypes between healthy human individuals. The rearrangement links TRBV7-3 to TRBJ1-4, with D unclear. This clonotype originated in a man between 18 and 35 years old in good health. Some clones in this sample may be carry-over from other donors' samples. Sequenced material: naive CD4+ T cells from PBMCs. Subset given: CD45RA+ positively selected. This chain's CDR3 is CASSLPRSVRDPAGEEKLFF. The CDR3 region has the DNA TGTGCCAGCAGCTTACCTCGGAGCGTAAGGGATCCGGCGGGAGAAGAAAAACTGTTTTTT.